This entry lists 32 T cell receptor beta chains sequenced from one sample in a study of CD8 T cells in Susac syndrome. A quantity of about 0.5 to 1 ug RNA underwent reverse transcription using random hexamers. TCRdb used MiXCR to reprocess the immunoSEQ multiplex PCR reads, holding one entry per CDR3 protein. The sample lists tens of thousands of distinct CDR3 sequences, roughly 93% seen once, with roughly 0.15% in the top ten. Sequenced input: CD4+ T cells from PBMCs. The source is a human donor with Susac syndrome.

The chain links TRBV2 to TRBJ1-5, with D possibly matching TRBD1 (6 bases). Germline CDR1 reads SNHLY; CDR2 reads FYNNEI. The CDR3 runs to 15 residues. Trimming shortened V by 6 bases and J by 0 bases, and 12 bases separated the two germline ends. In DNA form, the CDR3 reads TGTGCCAGCAGAGGACAGACACATAGCAATCAGCCCCAGCATTTT. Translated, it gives CASRGQTHSNQPQHF. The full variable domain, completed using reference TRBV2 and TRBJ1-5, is EPEVTQTPSHQVTQMGQEVILRCVPISNHLYFYWYRQILGQKVEFLVSFYNNEISEKSEIFDDQFSVERPDGSNFTLKIRSTKLEDSAMYFCASRGQTHSNQPQHFGDGTRLSIL.

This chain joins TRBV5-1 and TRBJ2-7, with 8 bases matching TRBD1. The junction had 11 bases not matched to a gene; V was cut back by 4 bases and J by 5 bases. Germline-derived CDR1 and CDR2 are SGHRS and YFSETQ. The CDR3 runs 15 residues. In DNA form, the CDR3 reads TGCGCCAGCAGCCGAGGGGACAGGAAAGGGAACGAGCAGTACTTC. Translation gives CASSRGDRKGNEQYF.

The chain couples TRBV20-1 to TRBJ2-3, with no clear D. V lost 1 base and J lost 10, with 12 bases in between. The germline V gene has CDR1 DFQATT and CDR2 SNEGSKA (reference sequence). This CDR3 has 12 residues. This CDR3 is CSARGLRSAQYF. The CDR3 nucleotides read TGCAGTGCTAGAGGACTTCGATCGGCGCAGTATTTT.

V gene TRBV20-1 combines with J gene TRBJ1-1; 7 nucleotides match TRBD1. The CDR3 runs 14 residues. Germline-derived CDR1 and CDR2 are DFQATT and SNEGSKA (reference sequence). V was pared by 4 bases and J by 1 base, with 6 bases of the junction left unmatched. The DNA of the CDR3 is TGCAGTGCTAAAGGGGGCCTCCCGAACACTGAAGCTTTCTTT. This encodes CSAKGGLPNTEAFF.

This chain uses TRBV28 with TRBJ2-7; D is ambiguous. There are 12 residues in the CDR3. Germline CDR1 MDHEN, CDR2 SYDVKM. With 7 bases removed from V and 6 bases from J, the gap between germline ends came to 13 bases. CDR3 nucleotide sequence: TGTGCCAGCACCTCGTCCAGGACCGAGCAGTACTTC. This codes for CASTSSRTEQYF.

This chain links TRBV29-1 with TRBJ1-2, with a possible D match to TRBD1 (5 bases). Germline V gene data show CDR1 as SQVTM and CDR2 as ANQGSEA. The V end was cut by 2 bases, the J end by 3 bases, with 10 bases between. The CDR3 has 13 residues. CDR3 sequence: CSVEPRADYGYTF. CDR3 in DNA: TGCAGCGTTGAACCCAGGGCTGACTATGGCTACACCTTC.

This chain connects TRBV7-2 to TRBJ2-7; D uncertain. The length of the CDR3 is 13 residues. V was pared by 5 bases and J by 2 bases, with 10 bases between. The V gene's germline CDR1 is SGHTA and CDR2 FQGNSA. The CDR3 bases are TGTGCCAGCAGCCCAAAAACCACCTACGAGCAGTACTTC. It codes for CASSPKTTYEQYF.

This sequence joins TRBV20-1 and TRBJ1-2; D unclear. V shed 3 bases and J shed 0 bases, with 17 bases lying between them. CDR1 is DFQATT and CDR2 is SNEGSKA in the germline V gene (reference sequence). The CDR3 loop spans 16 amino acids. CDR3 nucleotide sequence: TGCAGTGCTAGTCCGGCGGGAAGGGTGGCTAACTATGGCTACACCTTC. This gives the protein CSASPAGRVANYGYTF.

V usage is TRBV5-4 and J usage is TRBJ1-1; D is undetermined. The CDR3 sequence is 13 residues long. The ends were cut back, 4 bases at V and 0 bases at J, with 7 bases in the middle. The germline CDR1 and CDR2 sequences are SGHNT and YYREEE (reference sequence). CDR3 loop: CASSQLLNTEAFF. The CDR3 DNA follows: TGTGCCAGCAGCCAACTTTTGAACACTGAAGCTTTCTTT. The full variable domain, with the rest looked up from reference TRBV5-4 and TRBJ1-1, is ETGVTQSPTHLIKTRGQQVTLRCSSQSGHNTVSWYQQALGQGPQFIFQYYREEENGRGNFPPRFSGLQFPNYSSELNVNALELDDSALYLCASSQLLNTEAFFGQGTRLTVV.

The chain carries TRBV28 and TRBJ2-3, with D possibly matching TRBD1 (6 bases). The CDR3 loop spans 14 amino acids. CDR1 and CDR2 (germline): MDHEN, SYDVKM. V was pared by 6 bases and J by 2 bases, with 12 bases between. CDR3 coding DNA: TGTGCCAGCAGCTGGACAGACATCACAGATACGCAGTATTTT. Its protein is CASSWTDITDTQYF.

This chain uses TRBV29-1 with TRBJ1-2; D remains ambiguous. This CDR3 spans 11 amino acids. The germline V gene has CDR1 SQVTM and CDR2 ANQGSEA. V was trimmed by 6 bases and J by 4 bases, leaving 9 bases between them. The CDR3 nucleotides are TGCAGCGTCCAGGTCCTCTATGGCTACACCTTC. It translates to CSVQVLYGYTF.

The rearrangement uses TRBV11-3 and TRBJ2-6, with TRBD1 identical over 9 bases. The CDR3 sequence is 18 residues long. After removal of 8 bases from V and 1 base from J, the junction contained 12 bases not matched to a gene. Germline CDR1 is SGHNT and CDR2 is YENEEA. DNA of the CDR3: TGTGCCAGCCGACATGGACAGGGGACTTTATCTGGGGCCAACGTCCTGACTTTC. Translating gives CASRHGQGTLSGANVLTF. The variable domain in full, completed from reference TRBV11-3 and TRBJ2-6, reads EAGVVQSPRYKIIEKKQPVAFWCNPISGHNTLYWYLQNLGQGPELLIRYENEEAVDDSQLPKDRFSAERLKGVDSTLKIQPAELGDSAVYLCASRHGQGTLSGANVLTFGAGSRLTVL.

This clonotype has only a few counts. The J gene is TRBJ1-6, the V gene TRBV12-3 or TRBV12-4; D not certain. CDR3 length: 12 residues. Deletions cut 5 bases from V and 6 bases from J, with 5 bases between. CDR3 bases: TGTGCCAGCAGTACCAGTAATTCACCCCTCCACTTT. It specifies CASSTSNSPLHF.

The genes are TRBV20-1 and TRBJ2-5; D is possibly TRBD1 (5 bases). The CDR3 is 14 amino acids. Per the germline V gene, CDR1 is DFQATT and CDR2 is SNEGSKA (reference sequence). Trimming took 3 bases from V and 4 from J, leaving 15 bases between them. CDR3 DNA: TGCAGTGCTAGGCAGCCAGGGTTCCCAGAGACCCAGTACTTC. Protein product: CSARQPGFPETQYF.

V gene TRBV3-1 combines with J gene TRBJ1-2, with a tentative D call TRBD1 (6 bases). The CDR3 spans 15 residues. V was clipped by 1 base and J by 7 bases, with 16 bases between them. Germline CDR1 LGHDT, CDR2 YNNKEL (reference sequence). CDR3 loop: CASSQGAALGGGYTF. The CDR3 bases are TGTGCCAGCAGCCAAGGGGCAGCCCTAGGGGGTGGCTACACCTTC.

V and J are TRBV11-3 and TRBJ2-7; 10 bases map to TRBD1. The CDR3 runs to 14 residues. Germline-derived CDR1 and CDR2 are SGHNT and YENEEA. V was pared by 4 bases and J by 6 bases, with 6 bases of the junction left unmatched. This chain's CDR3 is CASSWTGGGLEQYF. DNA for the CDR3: TGTGCCAGCAGCTGGACAGGGGGGGGTCTCGAGCAGTACTTC.

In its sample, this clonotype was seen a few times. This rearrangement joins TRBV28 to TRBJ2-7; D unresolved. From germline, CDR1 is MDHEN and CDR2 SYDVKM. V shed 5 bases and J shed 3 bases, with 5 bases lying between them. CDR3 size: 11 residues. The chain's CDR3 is CASSAFYEQYF. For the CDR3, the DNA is TGTGCCAGCAGTGCCTTCTACGAGCAGTACTTC.

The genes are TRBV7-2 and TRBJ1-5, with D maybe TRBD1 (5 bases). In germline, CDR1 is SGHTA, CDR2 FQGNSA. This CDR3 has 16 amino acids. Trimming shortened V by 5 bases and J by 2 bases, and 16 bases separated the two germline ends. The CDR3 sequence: CASSPRGGNRNQPQHF. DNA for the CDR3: TGTGCCAGCAGCCCCCGGGGGGGAAATCGCAATCAGCCCCAGCATTTT. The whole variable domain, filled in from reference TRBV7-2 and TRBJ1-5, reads GAGVSQSPSNKVTEKGKDVELRCDPISGHTALYWYRQSLGQGLEFLIYFQGNSAPDKSGLPSDRFSAERTGGSVSTLTIQRTQQEDSAVYLCASSPRGGNRNQPQHFGDGTRLSIL.

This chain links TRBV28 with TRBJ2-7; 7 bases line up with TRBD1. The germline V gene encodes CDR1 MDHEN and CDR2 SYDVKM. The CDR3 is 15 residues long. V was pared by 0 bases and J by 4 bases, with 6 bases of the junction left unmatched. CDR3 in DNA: TGTGCCAGCAGTTTATGGGATGAGGGGGCATACGAGCAGTACTTC. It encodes CASSLWDEGAYEQYF.

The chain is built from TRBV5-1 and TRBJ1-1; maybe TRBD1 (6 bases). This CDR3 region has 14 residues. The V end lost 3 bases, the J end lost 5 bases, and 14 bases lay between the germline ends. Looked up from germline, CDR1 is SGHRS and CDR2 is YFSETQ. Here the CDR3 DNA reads TGCGCCAGCAGCTATCCAGGGGCTGGGACTGAAGCTTTCTTT. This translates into CASSYPGAGTEAFF.

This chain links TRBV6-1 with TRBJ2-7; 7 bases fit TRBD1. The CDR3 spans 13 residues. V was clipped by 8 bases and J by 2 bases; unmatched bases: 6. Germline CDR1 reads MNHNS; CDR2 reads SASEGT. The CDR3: CASGRDRPYEQYF. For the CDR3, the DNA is TGTGCCAGCGGAAGGGACAGACCCTACGAGCAGTACTTC.

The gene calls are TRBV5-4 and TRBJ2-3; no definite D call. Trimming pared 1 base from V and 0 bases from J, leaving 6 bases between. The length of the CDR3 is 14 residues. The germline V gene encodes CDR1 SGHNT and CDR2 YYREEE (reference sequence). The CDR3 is CASSLTPSTDTQYF. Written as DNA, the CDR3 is TGTGCCAGCAGCTTGACTCCTAGCACAGATACGCAGTATTTT.

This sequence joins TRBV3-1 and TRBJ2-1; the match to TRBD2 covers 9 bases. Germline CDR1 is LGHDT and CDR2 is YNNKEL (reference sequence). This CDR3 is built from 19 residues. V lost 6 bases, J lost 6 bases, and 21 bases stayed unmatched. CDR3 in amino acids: CASRPTGGGGRGPLNEQFF. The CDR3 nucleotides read TGTGCCAGCAGACCCACTGGCGGGGGGGGCCGAGGACCCCTCAATGAGCAGTTCTTC.

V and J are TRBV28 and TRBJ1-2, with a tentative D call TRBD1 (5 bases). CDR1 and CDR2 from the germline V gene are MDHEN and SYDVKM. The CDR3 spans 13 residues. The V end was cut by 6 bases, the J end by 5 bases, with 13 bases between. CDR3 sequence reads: CASRPGAPYGYTF. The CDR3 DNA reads TGTGCCAGCAGACCCGGGGCGCCTTATGGCTACACCTTC.

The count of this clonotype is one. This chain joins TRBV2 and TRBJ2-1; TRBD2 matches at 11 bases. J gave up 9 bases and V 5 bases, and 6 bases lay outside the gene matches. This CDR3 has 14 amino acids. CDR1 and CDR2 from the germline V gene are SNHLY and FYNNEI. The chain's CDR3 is CASSSSGGRGEQFF. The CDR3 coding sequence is TGTGCCAGCAGTTCTAGCGGGGGGAGGGGTGAGCAGTTCTTC.

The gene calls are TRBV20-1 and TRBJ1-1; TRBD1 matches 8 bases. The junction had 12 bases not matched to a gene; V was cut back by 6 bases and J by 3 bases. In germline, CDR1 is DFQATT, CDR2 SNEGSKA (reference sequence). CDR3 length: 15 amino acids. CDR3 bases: TGCAGTGCCTCTACCCCGGGACAGGTTTACACTGAAGCTTTCTTT. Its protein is CSASTPGQVYTEAFF.

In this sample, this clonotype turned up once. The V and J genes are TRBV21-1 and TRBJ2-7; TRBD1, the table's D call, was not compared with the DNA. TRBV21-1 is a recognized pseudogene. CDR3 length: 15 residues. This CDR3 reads CASSKVGTGPREQYF. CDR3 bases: TGTGCCAGCAGCAAAGTGGGGACAGGACCCCGGGAGCAGTACTTC.

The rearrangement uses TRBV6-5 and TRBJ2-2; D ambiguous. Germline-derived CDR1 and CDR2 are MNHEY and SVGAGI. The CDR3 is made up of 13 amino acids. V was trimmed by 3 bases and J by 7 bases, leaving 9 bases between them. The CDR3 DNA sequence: TGTGCCAGCAGTTATTTCTCCGACGGGGAGCTGTTTTTT. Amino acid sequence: CASSYFSDGELFF.

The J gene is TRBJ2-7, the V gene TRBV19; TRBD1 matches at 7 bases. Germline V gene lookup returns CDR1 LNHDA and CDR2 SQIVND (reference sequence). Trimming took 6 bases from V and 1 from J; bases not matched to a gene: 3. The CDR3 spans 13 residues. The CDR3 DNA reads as TGTGCCAGTAGGCCGGGACAGTCCTACGAGCAGTACTTC. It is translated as CASRPGQSYEQYF.

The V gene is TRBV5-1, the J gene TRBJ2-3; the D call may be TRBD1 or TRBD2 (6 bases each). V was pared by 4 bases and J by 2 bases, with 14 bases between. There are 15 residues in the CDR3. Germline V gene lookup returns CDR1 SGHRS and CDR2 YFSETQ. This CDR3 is CASSPPGGFTDTQYF. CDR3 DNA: TGCGCCAGCAGCCCTCCCGGGGGCTTCACAGATACGCAGTATTTT.

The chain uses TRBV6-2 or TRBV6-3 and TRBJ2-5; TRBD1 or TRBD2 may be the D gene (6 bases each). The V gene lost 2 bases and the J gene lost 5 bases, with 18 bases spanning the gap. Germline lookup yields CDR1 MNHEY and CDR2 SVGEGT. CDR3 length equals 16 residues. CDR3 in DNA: TGTGCCAGCAGTTACCAGCCGACAGGCGGGAAGGAGACCCAGTACTTC. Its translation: CASSYQPTGGKETQYF.

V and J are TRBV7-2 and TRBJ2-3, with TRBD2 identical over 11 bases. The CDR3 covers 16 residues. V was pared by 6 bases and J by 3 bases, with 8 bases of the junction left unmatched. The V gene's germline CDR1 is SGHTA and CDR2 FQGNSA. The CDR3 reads CASRFSGGAGTDTQYF. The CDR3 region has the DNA TGTGCCAGCAGATTTAGCGGGGGGGCCGGGACAGATACGCAGTATTTT.